The clone carrying this TCR beta chain was seen ten or more times. Its antigen is not identified. There were TCR beta CDR3 regions amplified from RNA transcripts. Initially, a first-round RT-PCR of the TCR CDR3 employed the HTBI primer set. A single record per CDR3 protein comes from TCRdb applying MiXCR to the multiplex PCR reads. The sample consists of 300,000 to 400,000 distinct CDR3 sequences, under 25% of them appearing once. Trimming took 1 base from V and 0 from J; bases not matched to a gene: 5. The CDR3 consists of 15 residues. Germline V lookup: CDR1 GTSNPN, CDR2 SVGIG (reference sequence). This entry is derived from a study of T cells in Graves' hyperthyroidism and ophthalmopathy. General study findings and limits: Blood also carried most thyroid clonotypes expanded above 0.001. Using 13 V-J features, a model discriminated ophthalmopathy from stable hyperthyroidism.

Patients aged 18 to 65 had newly diagnosed hyperthyroidism of under 2 months' duration. The PBMCs were sourced from fresh peripheral blood (about 10 ml). The sample consisted of blood. The sequence derives from a woman aged 50 to 65 with Graves' hyperthyroidism. The gene calls are TRBV30 and TRBJ1-1; TRBD1 matches at 7 bases. Written as DNA, the CDR3 is TGTGCCTGGAGTGAAAGACAGGGAATGAACACTGAAGCTTTCTTT. As protein: CAWSERQGMNTEAFF.